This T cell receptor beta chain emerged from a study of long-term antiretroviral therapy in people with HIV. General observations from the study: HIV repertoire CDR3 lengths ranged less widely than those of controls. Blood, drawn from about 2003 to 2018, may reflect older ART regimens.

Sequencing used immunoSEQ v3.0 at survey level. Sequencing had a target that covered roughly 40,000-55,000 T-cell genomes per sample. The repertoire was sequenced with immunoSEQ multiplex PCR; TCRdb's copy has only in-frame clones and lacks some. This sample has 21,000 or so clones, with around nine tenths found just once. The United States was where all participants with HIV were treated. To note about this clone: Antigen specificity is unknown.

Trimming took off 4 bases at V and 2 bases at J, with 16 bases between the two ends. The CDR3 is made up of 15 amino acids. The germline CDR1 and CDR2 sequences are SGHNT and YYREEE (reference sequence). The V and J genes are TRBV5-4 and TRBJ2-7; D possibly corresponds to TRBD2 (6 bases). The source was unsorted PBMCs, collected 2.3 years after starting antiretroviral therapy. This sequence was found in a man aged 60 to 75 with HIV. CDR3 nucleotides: TGTGCCAGCAGCCAACTGGGACTTACCACCTACGAGCAGTACTTC. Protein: CASSQLGLTTYEQYF. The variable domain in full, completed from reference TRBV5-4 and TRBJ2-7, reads ETGVTQSPTHLIKTRGQQVTLRCSSQSGHNTVSWYQQALGQGPQFIFQYYREEENGRGNFPPRFSGLQFPNYSSELNVNALELDDSALYLCASSQLGLTTYEQYFGPGTRLTVT.